This passage covers 23 T cell receptor beta chains from one sample sequenced in a study of blood T cell repertoires in COVID-19. Sequencing used immunoSEQ multiplex PCR; TCRdb keeps in-frame clones, though not all of them. Of about 300,000 clones in the sample, about nine tenths were seen once. Sequences were obtained from PBMCs or T cells enriched from blood (not recorded which). Source of these receptors: a man aged 55 to 70 who had recovered from COVID-19.

The rearrangement joins TRBV4-1 to TRBJ2-2; tentative D call: TRBD2 (5 bases). The CDR3 extends over 13 amino acids. In germline, CDR1 is MGHRA, CDR2 YSYEKL. The V and J ends lost 0 bases and 6 bases respectively, with 5 bases between them. The CDR3 reads CASSQERAGELFF. The CDR3 nucleotides are TGCGCCAGCAGCCAAGAGCGGGCCGGGGAGCTGTTTTTT.

Worth noting for this clone: The sample has other DNA sequences that encode this CDR3 too. The rearrangement links TRBV11-1 to TRBJ2-7, with TRBD2 matching 10 bases. The germline V gene has CDR1 SGHAT and CDR2 FQDESV (reference sequence). J gave up 1 base and V 1 base, and 4 bases lay outside the gene matches. CDR3 length equals 16 residues. The CDR3 protein is CASSLVGTSASYEQYF. The CDR3 nucleotides read TGTGCCAGCAGCTTAGTCGGGACTAGCGCTTCCTACGAGCAGTACTTC.

J is TRBJ2-5 and V is TRBV5-6, with D possibly matching TRBD1 (5 bases). CDR1 and CDR2 from the germline V gene are SGHDT and YYEEEE. V was cut by 1 base and J by 5 bases, with 15 bases left in between. This CDR3 spans 15 amino acids. The CDR3 bases are TGTGCCAGCAGCTTGATGTCACAGGTGGGCGAGACCCAGTACTTC. As protein: CASSLMSQVGETQYF.

The genes are TRBV18 and TRBJ2-7; weak D call: TRBD2 (5 bases). Trimming removed 4 bases from V and 1 base from J, with 11 bases in between. Per the germline V gene, CDR1 is KGHSH and CDR2 is LQKENI. The CDR3 runs 14 residues. The CDR3 DNA reads as TGTGCCAGCTCACGCCCAGACTATTCCTACGAGCAGTACTTC. Translating it yields CASSRPDYSYEQYF.

The rearrangement joins TRBV10-3 to TRBJ2-2, with 7 bases aligning to TRBD2. The CDR3 has 14 amino acids. Germline V gene data show CDR1 as ENHRY and CDR2 as SYGVKD. The J segment lost 2 bases and the V segment lost 6 bases, leaving 3 bases of the junction unmatched. CDR3 sequence reads: CAIRASGNTGELFF. The CDR3 DNA sequence: TGTGCCATCAGGGCTAGCGGTAACACCGGGGAGCTGTTTTTT.

In this sample, this clone turned up once. V gene TRBV27 combines with J gene TRBJ1-2; a weak D match, TRBD1 (5 bases). The CDR3 length is 14 residues. V was clipped by 2 bases and J by 7 bases, with 14 bases between them. CDR1 is MNHEY and CDR2 is SMNVEV in the germline V gene (reference sequence). CDR3 in amino acids: CASSLTGPVVGYTF. CDR3 DNA sequence: TGTGCCAGCAGTTTAACAGGCCCGGTCGTTGGCTACACCTTC.

The chain has TRBV7-9 and TRBJ2-2; tentatively, D is TRBD2 (6 bases). Trimming removed 0 bases from V and 4 bases from J, with 9 bases in between. CDR1 SEHNR and CDR2 FQNEAQ come from the germline V gene (reference sequence). This CDR3 has 15 residues. The CDR3 DNA reads TGTGCCAGCAGCTTAGCGGGAGGTTCCACCGGGGAGCTGTTTTTT. Translated: CASSLAGGSTGELFF.

V usage is TRBV7-8 and J usage is TRBJ2-3; TRBD2 aligns across 14 bases. CDR1 is SGHVS, CDR2 FQNEAQ, per germline. V trimming: 4 bases; J trimming: 2 bases; junction bases outside the gene matches: 8. CDR3 length: 18 amino acids. CDR3 sequence: CASSSPRLAGGPTDTQYF. The CDR3 DNA reads as TGTGCCAGCAGCTCGCCGAGACTAGCGGGAGGGCCCACAGATACGCAGTATTTT.

CDR3 coding DNA: TGTGCCAGCAGCGTAATCGGTTTAAACTCAATTGTGAAAGATACGCAGTATTTT. It codes for CASSVIGLNSIVKDTQYF. J is TRBJ2-3 and V is TRBV9; D uncertain. This CDR3 is 18 amino acids long. Germline V lookup: CDR1 SGDLS, CDR2 YYNGEE. V lost 1 base and J lost 5, with 23 bases in between.

The rearrangement joins TRBV12-3 or TRBV12-4 to TRBJ1-6; D call uncertain. CDR3 length: 12 residues. Trimming pared 3 bases from V and 8 bases from J, leaving 5 bases between. The CDR3 coding sequence is TGTGCCAGCAGTTTCCTTGATTCACCCCTCCACTTT. It is translated as CASSFLDSPLHF.

The genes are TRBV4-3 and TRBJ2-5, with 9 bases fitting TRBD2. Trimming took 3 bases from V and 0 from J; bases not matched to a gene: 11. The CDR3 loop spans 18 amino acids. CDR1 LGHNA and CDR2 YSLEER come from the germline V gene. The CDR3 loop is CASSQAPGSSGNQETQYF. The CDR3 nucleotides read TGCGCCAGCAGCCAGGCCCCAGGGTCTAGCGGGAACCAAGAGACCCAGTACTTC.

This chain joins TRBV6-5 and TRBJ2-2; 7 nucleotides line up with TRBD1. V lost 7 bases and J lost 4; bases outside the gene matches: 6. The CDR3 length is 14 residues. The germline V gene has CDR1 MNHEY and CDR2 SVGAGI. The CDR3 region is CASNFAGGTGELFF. The CDR3 DNA follows: TGTGCCAGCAACTTCGCAGGGGGCACCGGGGAGCTGTTTTTT.

The chain employs TRBV19 and TRBJ2-7; 8 positions agree with TRBD2. The CDR3 covers 14 residues. Germline CDR1 reads LNHDA; CDR2 reads SQIVND (reference sequence). With V trimmed by 3 bases and J by 2 bases, 3 bases remained unmatched. For the CDR3, the DNA is TGTGCCAGTAGTATCGACGGGAGGGCCTACGAGCAGTACTTC. Translated, it gives CASSIDGRAYEQYF.

The V gene is TRBV24-1, the J gene TRBJ1-5, with 10 positions matching TRBD1. CDR3 length equals 17 residues. Germline CDR1 KGHDR, CDR2 SFDVKD. V was clipped by 3 bases and J by 0 bases; unmatched bases: 4. CDR3: CATSDTGTGDSNQPQHF. The CDR3 DNA is TGTGCCACCAGTGATACCGGGACAGGGGATAGCAATCAGCCCCAGCATTTT.

The chain links TRBV6-5 to TRBJ2-7; 9 bases line up with TRBD1. CDR3 size: 13 residues. Germline values: CDR1 MNHEY, CDR2 SVGAGI. The trim removed 6 bases at V and 4 bases at J, leaving 4 bases unmatched. The CDR3 DNA reads TGTGCCAGCAGACGAGACAGGGGGTACGAGCAGTACTTC. It is translated as CASRRDRGYEQYF.

This chain joins TRBV6-4 and TRBJ1-2; D is undetermined. The CDR3 runs to 10 residues. Between the trimmed V and J ends, which lost 11 bases and 6 bases, there was a span of 10 bases. CDR1 is MRHNA, CDR2 SNTAGT, per germline. The CDR3 DNA reads as TGTGCCCCTCATCCTAATGGCTACACCTTC. Translation: CAPHPNGYTF.

Only one count was recorded for this clone. The chain couples TRBV20-1 to TRBJ1-2, with D uncertain. Germline values: CDR1 DFQATT, CDR2 SNEGSKA (reference sequence). Trimming cost V 3 bases and J 7 bases, with 9 bases left between them. This CDR3 region has 11 residues. DNA for the CDR3: TGCAGTGCTAGGCAGGCAGCTGGCTACACCTTC. It codes for CSARQAAGYTF.

The chain has TRBV3-1 (or the pseudogene TRBV3-2) and TRBJ1-6; D may be TRBD1 (6 bases). CDR3 size: 18 residues. Germline values: CDR1 LGHDT, CDR2 YNNKEL (reference sequence). Trimming stripped 0 bases from V and 9 bases from J, with 21 bases between. CDR3 in DNA: TGTGCCAGCAGCCAAGATTGGGGGCCCGGGGGGCTTTTTTCACCCCTCCACTTT. The encoded protein is CASSQDWGPGGLFSPLHF.

Only a few counts were recorded for this clone. This chain joins TRBV4-2 and TRBJ2-7; a weak D match, TRBD2 (6 bases). Between the trimmed V and J ends, which lost 0 bases and 8 bases, there was a span of 20 bases. Germline V gene sequence: CDR1 LGHNA, CDR2 YNFKEQ. The CDR3 has 16 residues. The CDR3 nucleotides are TGTGCCAGCAGCCAAGATCGGGACTCACCCGTGGTGAAGCAGTACTTC. The encoded protein is CASSQDRDSPVVKQYF.

The chain uses TRBV3-1 (or the pseudogene TRBV3-2) and TRBJ1-2, with D possibly being TRBD1 (6 bases). With 3 bases removed from V and 8 bases from J, the gap between germline ends came to 13 bases. The CDR3 is 13 residues long. Germline V gives CDR1 LGHDT, CDR2 YNNKEL (reference sequence). The CDR3 is CASSHTGKGGYTF. In DNA, the CDR3 is TGTGCCAGCAGCCACACAGGGAAAGGAGGCTACACCTTC.

The chain joins TRBV18 to TRBJ1-1, with a possible D match to TRBD1 (6 bases). Trimming pared 2 bases from V and 0 bases from J, leaving 13 bases between. The CDR3 contains 16 residues. Germline CDR1 KGHSH, CDR2 LQKENI. CDR3 DNA: TGTGCCAGCTCACCAGGGACACAATCTATGAACACTGAAGCTTTCTTT. As protein: CASSPGTQSMNTEAFF.

The chain couples TRBV19 to TRBJ2-5; 8 positions agree with TRBD2. V shed 1 base and J 4 bases; nucleotides not matched to a gene: 2. The CDR3 runs to 14 residues. Germline loops: CDR1 LNHDA, CDR2 SQIVND (reference sequence). The CDR3, as DNA: TGTGCCAGTAGTATAGTCGGGAGGGGAGAGACCCAGTACTTC. Encoded protein: CASSIVGRGETQYF.

The chain joins TRBV14 to TRBJ1-1; D may be TRBD1 (6 bases). V gave up 4 bases and J gave up 1 base, with 13 bases separating them. Germline V gene data show CDR1 as SGHDN and CDR2 as FVKESK. The CDR3 runs to 15 residues. Here the CDR3 DNA reads TGTGCCAGCAGCCGTCTGACGGGACAGAACACTGAAGCTTTCTTT. Its protein is CASSRLTGQNTEAFF.